Shown below are 28 T cell receptor beta chains from a single sample sequenced in a study of PD-1 blockade in classical Hodgkin lymphoma. The time point was: cycle 4 day 1 (C4D1), after about 6 weeks of nivolumab. All trial patients relapsed after autologous stem cell transplantation. Sequencing was performed with immunoSEQ multiplex PCR; in TCRdb, only in-frame clones are kept and a portion is missing. This sample has 20,000 to 25,000 clones, with about three quarters found just once. Sequenced material: peripheral blood mononuclear cells (PBMCs), taken before the fourth cycle of nivolumab. The receptors derive from a human donor with classical Hodgkin lymphoma.

This chain uses TRBV5-4 with TRBJ2-7; TRBD2 matches at 8 bases. V was pared by 2 bases and J by 2 bases, with 3 bases of the junction left unmatched. In germline, CDR1 is SGHNT, CDR2 YYREEE (reference sequence). The CDR3 has 14 residues. CDR3 amino acids: CASSFGTRPYEQYF. The CDR3 DNA follows: TGTGCCAGCAGCTTCGGGACTAGACCCTACGAGCAGTACTTC.

The rearrangement uses TRBV28 and TRBJ1-5, with a possible D match to TRBD1 (5 bases). CDR1 and CDR2 (germline): MDHEN, SYDVKM. CDR3 length: 13 residues. The CDR3 sequence is CSYARQTNQPQHF. The DNA for the CDR3 is TGTAGTTACGCCCGACAGACTAATCAGCCCCAGCATTTT.

The chain combines TRBV6-1 with TRBJ1-6, with 7 positions matching TRBD1. Per germline, CDR1 MNHNS and CDR2 SASEGT. The CDR3 length is 15 residues. With 2 bases clipped from V and 8 bases from J, the junction kept 6 bases outside the gene matches. The CDR3 coding sequence is TGTGCCAGCAGTGAATCACAGGGGCCTTATTCACCCCTCCACTTT. Encoded protein: CASSESQGPYSPLHF.

In this sample, this clone turned up a few times. The V call is TRBV19, the J call TRBJ2-1; 8 bases align to TRBD2. The germline CDR1 and CDR2 sequences are LNHDA and SQIVND (reference sequence). J gave up 7 bases and V 3 bases, and 5 bases lay outside the gene matches. CDR3 length: 14 amino acids. This chain's CDR3 is CASSMASGSNEQFF. In DNA, the CDR3 is TGTGCCAGTAGTATGGCCAGCGGGAGTAATGAGCAGTTCTTC. The variable domain in full, with the rest retrieved from reference TRBV19 and TRBJ2-1, is DGGITQSPKYLFRKEGQNVTLSCEQNLNHDAMYWYRQDPGQGLRLIYYSQIVNDFQKGDIAEGYSVSREKKESFPLTVTSAQKNPTAFYLCASSMASGSNEQFFGPGTRLTVL.

The chain combines TRBV5-1 with TRBJ2-7; D possibly matches TRBD1 or TRBD2 (5 bases each). Germline values: CDR1 SGHRS, CDR2 YFSETQ. CDR3 length: 16 amino acids. The V end lost 0 bases, the J end lost 1 base, and 14 bases lay between the germline ends. CDR3 nucleotide sequence: TGCGCCAGCAGCTTGGGGGGGTACGGGCGTTCCTACGAGCAGTACTTC. Translated: CASSLGGYGRSYEQYF.

The V gene is TRBV19, the J gene TRBJ2-2; D uncertain. The V end lost 2 bases, the J end lost 6 bases, and 1 base lay between the germline ends. This CDR3 region has 11 residues. Germline CDR1 and CDR2: LNHDA and SQIVND (reference sequence). This chain's CDR3 is CASSISGELFF. CDR3 nucleotide sequence: TGTGCCAGTAGTATATCCGGGGAGCTGTTTTTT.

V usage is TRBV27 and J usage is TRBJ2-1; 9 bases align to TRBD1. This CDR3 region has 15 residues. Losses at the gene ends were 3 bases for V and 7 bases for J; bases not matched to a gene: 7. Germline assignment: CDR1 MNHEY and CDR2 SMNVEV (reference sequence). CDR3 loop: CASSFDRGRLNEQFF. CDR3 sequence (DNA): TGTGCCAGCAGTTTTGACAGGGGGAGGCTGAATGAGCAGTTCTTC.

The V call is TRBV9, the J call TRBJ2-2, with a possible D match to TRBD2 (5 bases). This CDR3 has 15 residues. Deletions cut 2 bases from V and 6 bases from J, with 14 bases between. Germline values: CDR1 SGDLS, CDR2 YYNGEE. This CDR3 reads CASSVLTGFAGELFF. For the CDR3, the DNA is TGTGCCAGCAGCGTCCTGACGGGGTTCGCCGGGGAGCTGTTTTTT.

By proportion, this clone is medium-sized (0.01 to 0.1%). The rearrangement links TRBV10-1 to TRBJ1-1; D is possibly TRBD1 (5 bases). V was shortened by 6 bases and J by 3 bases, with 14 bases between the two germline ends. CDR1 is WNHNN, CDR2 SYGVQD, per germline (reference sequence). The length of the CDR3 is 14 residues. The CDR3 spells CASRRDLGDTEAFF. The CDR3 DNA sequence: TGCGCCAGCAGGCGGGACCTCGGCGACACTGAAGCTTTCTTT.

This chain connects TRBV5-1 to TRBJ2-3; TRBD1 might be the D (5 bases). Germline V lookup: CDR1 SGHRS, CDR2 YFSETQ. V lost 1 base and J lost 6, with 15 bases in between. This CDR3 contains 15 residues. The DNA of the CDR3 is TGCGCCAGCAGCTTGATAGGCAGGGTGGCCGATACGCAGTATTTT. Protein product: CASSLIGRVADTQYF.

V usage is TRBV19 and J usage is TRBJ1-2; a possible D gene is TRBD1 (6 bases). The ends were cut back, 6 bases at V and 4 bases at J, with 18 bases in the middle. The CDR3 totals 15 residues. Germline lookup yields CDR1 LNHDA and CDR2 SQIVND (reference sequence). The CDR3 protein is CASRKPDWGAYGYTF. Here the CDR3 DNA reads TGTGCCAGTAGGAAACCCGACTGGGGGGCCTATGGCTACACCTTC.

The chain couples TRBV12-5 to TRBJ2-1; D is uncertain. CDR1 is LGHNT and CDR2 is FRNRAP in the germline V gene. The CDR3 loop spans 13 amino acids. Trimming took 0 bases from V and 10 from J, leaving 10 bases between them. The CDR3 loop is CASGLVRLTEQFF. In DNA form, the CDR3 reads TGTGCTAGTGGTTTGGTCCGGCTGACCGAGCAGTTCTTC. The full variable domain, rest sourced from reference TRBV12-5 and TRBJ2-1, is DARVTQTPRHKVTEMGQEVTMRCQPILGHNTVFWYRQTMMQGLELLAYFRNRAPLDDSGMPKDRFSAEMPDATLATLKIQPSEPRDSAVYFCASGLVRLTEQFFGPGTRLTVL.

V is TRBV30 and J is TRBJ1-6; D perhaps matches TRBD1 (5 bases). The V end lost 0 bases, the J end lost 7 bases, and 16 bases lay between the germline ends. The CDR3 extends over 16 amino acids. Germline CDR1 is GTSNPN and CDR2 is SVGIG (reference sequence). The CDR3 is CAWSVKSGPLNSPLHF. CDR3 in DNA: TGTGCCTGGAGTGTTAAATCGGGACCGCTAAATTCACCCCTCCACTTT.

V usage is TRBV27 and J usage is TRBJ1-5; D remains unclear. Trimming shortened V by 3 bases and J by 4 bases, and 7 bases separated the two germline ends. The CDR3 is 13 amino acids. Germline CDR1 and CDR2: MNHEY and SMNVEV (reference sequence). The CDR3 loop reads CASSFRRNQPQHF. The CDR3 DNA is TGTGCCAGCAGTTTTCGGAGAAATCAGCCCCAGCATTTT.

Relative to its sample, this clone is medium-sized. The V call is TRBV19, the J call TRBJ2-1, with 7 bases that match TRBD2. Trimming at V came to 6 bases and at J to 1 base, leaving 0 bases not matched to a gene. The CDR3 has 13 residues. Germline V lookup: CDR1 LNHDA, CDR2 SQIVND (reference sequence). CDR3 in amino acids: CASRAGSYNEQFF. Here the CDR3 DNA reads TGTGCCAGTAGAGCGGGGTCCTACAATGAGCAGTTCTTC. The whole variable domain, remainder taken from reference TRBV19 and TRBJ2-1, is DGGITQSPKYLFRKEGQNVTLSCEQNLNHDAMYWYRQDPGQGLRLIYYSQIVNDFQKGDIAEGYSVSREKKESFPLTVTSAQKNPTAFYLCASRAGSYNEQFFGPGTRLTVL.

This clone was counted once. The CDR3 DNA reads as TGTGCCAGCAGCCTTGGGACAGGGCCCTACGAGCAGTACTTC. Protein: CASSLGTGPYEQYF. V usage is TRBV5-4 and J usage is TRBJ2-7; 9 bases line up with TRBD1. The CDR3 consists of 14 residues. The germline V gene has CDR1 SGHNT and CDR2 YYREEE (reference sequence). V shed 4 bases and J 2 bases; nucleotides not matched to a gene: 4.

The CDR3 loop reads CASSLAGGAGRYF. The CDR3 DNA follows: TGTGCCAGCAGCTTAGCGGGGGGGGCAGGGAGGTACTTC. The chain is built from TRBV7-2 and TRBJ2-7; possibly TRBD2 for D (7 bases). CDR1 is SGHTA and CDR2 is FQGNSA in the germline V gene. The CDR3 runs 13 residues. V lost 0 bases, J lost 12 bases, and 15 bases lay in between.

The gene calls are TRBV4-1 and TRBJ2-7, with 13 bases that match TRBD2. Germline V gene lookup returns CDR1 MGHRA and CDR2 YSYEKL. V shed 0 bases and J 5 bases; nucleotides not matched to a gene: 1. The CDR3 runs 15 residues. This chain's CDR3 is CASSQDGLAGDEQYF. CDR3 nucleotide sequence: TGCGCCAGCAGCCAAGATGGACTAGCGGGAGACGAGCAGTACTTC.

The rearrangement links TRBV4-1 to TRBJ2-3, with D perhaps matching TRBD1 or TRBD2 (5 bases each). The CDR3 has 15 residues. V shed 1 base and J shed 2 bases, with 10 bases lying between them. CDR1 is MGHRA, CDR2 YSYEKL, per germline. The CDR3 here is CASSQATGLTDTQYF. In DNA, the CDR3 is TGCGCCAGCAGCCAAGCGACGGGGCTCACAGATACGCAGTATTTT.

The rearrangement links TRBV2 to TRBJ1-1, with D perhaps TRBD1 (5 bases). CDR3 length equals 15 residues. The V and J ends lost 6 bases and 4 bases respectively, with 18 bases between them. CDR1 SNHLY and CDR2 FYNNEI come from the germline V gene. The CDR3 loop is CASRVIQGWTTEAFF. CDR3 coding DNA: TGTGCCAGCAGAGTAATCCAGGGTTGGACCACTGAAGCTTTCTTT.

The chain links TRBV7-6 to TRBJ2-5; D unresolved. The CDR3 loop spans 12 amino acids. Looked up from germline, CDR1 is SGHVS and CDR2 is FNYEAQ. The V end was cut by 3 bases, the J end by 3 bases, with 5 bases between. CDR3: CASSLAEETQYF. The CDR3 DNA reads TGTGCCAGCAGCTTGGCCGAAGAGACCCAGTACTTC.

The V call is TRBV27, the J call TRBJ1-1; no clear D. The CDR3 sequence is 13 residues long. Germline values: CDR1 MNHEY, CDR2 SMNVEV (reference sequence). V was shortened by 6 bases and J by 5 bases, with 13 bases between the two germline ends. This CDR3 is CASSSRGRTEAFF. CDR3 bases: TGTGCCAGCAGCAGTCGGGGTCGAACTGAAGCTTTCTTT.

By share of the sample, this clone is medium-sized. The J gene is TRBJ2-7, the V gene TRBV4-2; D unclear. There are 14 residues in the CDR3. V lost 0 bases to trimming and J lost 5 bases, with 11 bases between them. The V gene's germline CDR1 is LGHNA and CDR2 YNFKEQ. CDR3 region: CASSQDGYDDEQYF. CDR3 DNA sequence: TGTGCCAGCAGCCAAGATGGATACGACGACGAGCAGTACTTC.

The V gene is TRBV6-1, the J gene TRBJ2-7; 7 bases fit TRBD1. This CDR3 has 14 residues. In germline, CDR1 is MNHNS, CDR2 SASEGT. Trimming removed 5 bases from V and 2 bases from J; junction bases left unmatched: 6. The CDR3 DNA follows: TGTGCCAGCAGTTCCGGGACAGTGGCCTACGAGCAGTACTTC. Protein sequence: CASSSGTVAYEQYF.

This chain connects TRBV6-1 to TRBJ2-7; D not certain. Germline V gene data show CDR1 as MNHNS and CDR2 as SASEGT. The CDR3 consists of 17 residues. V was trimmed by 1 base and J by 3 bases, leaving 19 bases between them. The CDR3 bases are TGTGCCAGCAGTGAAGTATCCGGCGCCTTTAGGGTCTACGAGCAGTACTTC. Translated: CASSEVSGAFRVYEQYF.

The V gene is TRBV11-2, the J gene TRBJ2-2; tentative D call: TRBD2 (5 bases). CDR1 is SGHAT, CDR2 FQNNGV, per germline. The CDR3 is 15 amino acids. V was cut by 2 bases and J by 6 bases, with 13 bases left in between. CDR3 sequence reads: CASSLQLVGSGELFF. CDR3 coding DNA: TGTGCCAGCAGCTTACAACTAGTTGGGTCCGGGGAGCTGTTTTTT.

This clone was seen only a few times. The chain has TRBV15 and TRBJ2-5; 12 nucleotides match TRBD2. This CDR3 has 16 amino acids. After removal of 1 base from V and 0 bases from J, the junction contained 0 bases not matched to a gene. Germline V CDR1 and CDR2: LNHNV, YYDKDF (reference sequence). For the CDR3, the DNA is TGTGCCACCAGCAGAGGGACTAGCGGGAACCAAGAGACCCAGTACTTC. Amino acid sequence: CATSRGTSGNQETQYF.

The rearrangement links TRBV12-5 to TRBJ2-7; 9 bases fit TRBD2. With 0 bases clipped from V and 3 bases from J, the junction kept 6 bases outside the gene matches. The CDR3 has 16 residues. Germline CDR1 reads LGHNT; CDR2 reads FRNRAP. CDR3 sequence reads: CASGLVRSSGDYEQYF. As DNA, the CDR3 is TGTGCTAGTGGTTTGGTACGCTCTAGCGGGGACTACGAGCAGTACTTC.